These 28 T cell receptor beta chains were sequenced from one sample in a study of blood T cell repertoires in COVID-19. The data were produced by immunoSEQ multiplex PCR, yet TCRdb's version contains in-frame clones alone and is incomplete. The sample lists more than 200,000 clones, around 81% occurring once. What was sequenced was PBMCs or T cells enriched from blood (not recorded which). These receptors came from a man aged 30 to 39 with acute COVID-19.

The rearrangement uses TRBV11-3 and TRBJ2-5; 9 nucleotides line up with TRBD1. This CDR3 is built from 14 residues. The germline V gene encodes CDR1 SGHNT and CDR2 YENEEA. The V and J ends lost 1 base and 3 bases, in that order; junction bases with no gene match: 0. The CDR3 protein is CASSLGTGEETQYF. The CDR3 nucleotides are TGTGCCAGCAGCTTAGGGACAGGGGAAGAGACCCAGTACTTC.

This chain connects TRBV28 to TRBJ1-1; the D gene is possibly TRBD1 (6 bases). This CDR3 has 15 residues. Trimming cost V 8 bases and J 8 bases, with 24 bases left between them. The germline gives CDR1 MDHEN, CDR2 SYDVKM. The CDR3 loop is CASVTQGNLRSEAFF. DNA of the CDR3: TGTGCCAGCGTCACCCAGGGGAACCTTAGATCGGAAGCTTTCTTT.

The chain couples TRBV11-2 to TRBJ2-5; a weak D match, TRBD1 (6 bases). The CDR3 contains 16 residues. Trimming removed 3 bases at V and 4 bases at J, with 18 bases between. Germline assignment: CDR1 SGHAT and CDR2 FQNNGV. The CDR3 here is CASSFIRGLLLETQYF. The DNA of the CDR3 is TGTGCCAGCAGCTTTATCAGGGGCCTCCTCCTAGAGACCCAGTACTTC.

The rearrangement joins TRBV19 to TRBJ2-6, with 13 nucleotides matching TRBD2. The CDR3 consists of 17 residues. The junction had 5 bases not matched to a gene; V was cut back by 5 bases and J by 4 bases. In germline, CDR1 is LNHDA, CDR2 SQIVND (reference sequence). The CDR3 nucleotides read TGTGCCAGTAGTGGGACTAGCGGGGTATCCGGGGCCAACGTCCTGACTTTC. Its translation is CASSGTSGVSGANVLTF.

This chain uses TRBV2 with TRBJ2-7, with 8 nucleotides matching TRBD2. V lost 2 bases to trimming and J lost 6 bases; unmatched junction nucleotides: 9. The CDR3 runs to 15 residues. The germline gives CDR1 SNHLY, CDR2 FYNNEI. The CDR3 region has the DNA TGTGCCAGCAGTGAATGGACTAGCTTCCTGGGCGAGCAGTACTTC. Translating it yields CASSEWTSFLGEQYF.

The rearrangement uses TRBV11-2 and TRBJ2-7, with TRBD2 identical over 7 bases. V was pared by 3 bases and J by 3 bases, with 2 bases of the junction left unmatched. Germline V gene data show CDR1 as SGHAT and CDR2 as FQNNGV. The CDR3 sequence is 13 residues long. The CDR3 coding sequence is TGTGCCAGCAGCTTCTCGGGGGGCTACGAGCAGTACTTC. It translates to CASSFSGGYEQYF.

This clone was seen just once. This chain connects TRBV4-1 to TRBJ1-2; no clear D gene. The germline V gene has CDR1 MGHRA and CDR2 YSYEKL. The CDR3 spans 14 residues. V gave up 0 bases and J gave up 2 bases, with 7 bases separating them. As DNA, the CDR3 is TGCGCCAGCAGCCAAGATCGAGCCAACTATGGCTACACCTTC. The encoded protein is CASSQDRANYGYTF.

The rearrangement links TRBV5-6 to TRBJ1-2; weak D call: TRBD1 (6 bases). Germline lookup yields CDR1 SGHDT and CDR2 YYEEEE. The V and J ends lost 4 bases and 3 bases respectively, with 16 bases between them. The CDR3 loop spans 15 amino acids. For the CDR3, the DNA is TGTGCCAGCAGCCCTATGGACGACAGGTACTATGGCTACACCTTC. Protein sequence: CASSPMDDRYYGYTF.

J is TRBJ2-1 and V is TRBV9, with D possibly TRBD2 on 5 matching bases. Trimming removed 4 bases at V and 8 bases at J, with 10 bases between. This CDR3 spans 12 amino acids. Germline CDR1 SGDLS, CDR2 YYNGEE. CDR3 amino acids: CASSSPGYEQFF. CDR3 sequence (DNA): TGTGCCAGCAGCTCCCCGGGGTATGAGCAGTTCTTC.

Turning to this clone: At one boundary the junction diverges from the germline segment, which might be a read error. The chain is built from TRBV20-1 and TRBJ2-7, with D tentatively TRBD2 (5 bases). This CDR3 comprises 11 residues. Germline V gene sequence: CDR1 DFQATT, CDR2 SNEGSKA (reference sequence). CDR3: CSARGAKVWDF. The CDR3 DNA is TGCAGTGCACGGGGTGCCAAGGTGTGGGACTTC.

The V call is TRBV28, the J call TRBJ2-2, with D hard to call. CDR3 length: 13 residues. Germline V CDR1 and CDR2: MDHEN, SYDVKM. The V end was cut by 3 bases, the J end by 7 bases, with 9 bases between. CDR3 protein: CASSFTGVGELFF. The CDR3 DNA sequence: TGTGCCAGCAGTTTCACGGGTGTCGGGGAGCTGTTTTTT.

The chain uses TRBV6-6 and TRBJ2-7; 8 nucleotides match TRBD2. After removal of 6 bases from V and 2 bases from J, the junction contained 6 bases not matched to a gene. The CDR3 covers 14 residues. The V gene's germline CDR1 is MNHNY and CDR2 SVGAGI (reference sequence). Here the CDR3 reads CASSLSGEAYEQYF. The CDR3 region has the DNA TGTGCCAGCAGCCTTAGCGGGGAGGCCTACGAGCAGTACTTC.

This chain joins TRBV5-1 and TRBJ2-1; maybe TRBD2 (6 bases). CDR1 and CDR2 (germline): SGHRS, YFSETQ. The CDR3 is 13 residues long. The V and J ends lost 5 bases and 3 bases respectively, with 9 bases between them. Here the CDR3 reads CASSAGSYNEQFF. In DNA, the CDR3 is TGCGCCAGCAGTGCGGGGAGCTACAATGAGCAGTTCTTC.

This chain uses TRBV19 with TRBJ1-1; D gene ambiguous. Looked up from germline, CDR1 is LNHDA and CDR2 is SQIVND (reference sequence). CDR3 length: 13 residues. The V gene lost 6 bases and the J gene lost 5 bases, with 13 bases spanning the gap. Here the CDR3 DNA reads TGTGCCAGTAGGGCGGAACGGGGAACTGAAGCTTTCTTT. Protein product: CASRAERGTEAFF.

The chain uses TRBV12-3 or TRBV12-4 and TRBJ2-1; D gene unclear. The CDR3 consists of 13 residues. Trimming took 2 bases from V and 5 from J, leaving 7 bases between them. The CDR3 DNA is TGTGCCAGCAGTTTAATGGCCCACAATGAGCAGTTCTTC. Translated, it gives CASSLMAHNEQFF.

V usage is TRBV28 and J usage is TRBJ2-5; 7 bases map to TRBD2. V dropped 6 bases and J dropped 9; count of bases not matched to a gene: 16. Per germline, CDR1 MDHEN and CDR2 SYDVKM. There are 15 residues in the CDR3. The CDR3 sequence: CASSPPGSLRGAQYF. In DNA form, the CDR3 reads TGTGCCAGCAGCCCCCCGGGGAGCCTCCGGGGGGCCCAGTACTTC. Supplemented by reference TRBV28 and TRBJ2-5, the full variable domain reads DVKVTQSSRYLVKRTGEKVFLECVQDMDHENMFWYRQDPGLGLRLIYFSYDVKMKEKGDIPEGYSVSREKKERFSLILESASTNQTSMYLCASSPPGSLRGAQYFGPGTRLLVL.

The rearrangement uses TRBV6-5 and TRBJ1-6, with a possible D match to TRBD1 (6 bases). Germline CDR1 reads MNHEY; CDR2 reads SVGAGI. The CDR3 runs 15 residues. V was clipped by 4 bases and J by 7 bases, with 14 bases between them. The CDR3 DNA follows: TGTGCCAGCAGTTCAGAACAGGGAGGGAATTCACCCCTCCACTTT. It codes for CASSSEQGGNSPLHF.

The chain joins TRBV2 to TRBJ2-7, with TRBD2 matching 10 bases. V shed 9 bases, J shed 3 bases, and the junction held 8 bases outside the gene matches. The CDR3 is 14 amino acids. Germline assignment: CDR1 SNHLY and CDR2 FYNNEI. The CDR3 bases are TGTGCCAGTAAGCGGACTAGCGGACTCTACGAGCAGTACTTC. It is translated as CASKRTSGLYEQYF. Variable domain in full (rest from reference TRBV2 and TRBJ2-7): EPEVTQTPSHQVTQMGQEVILRCVPISNHLYFYWYRQILGQKVEFLVSFYNNEISEKSEIFDDQFSVERPDGSNFTLKIRSTKLEDSAMYFCASKRTSGLYEQYFGPGTRLTVT.

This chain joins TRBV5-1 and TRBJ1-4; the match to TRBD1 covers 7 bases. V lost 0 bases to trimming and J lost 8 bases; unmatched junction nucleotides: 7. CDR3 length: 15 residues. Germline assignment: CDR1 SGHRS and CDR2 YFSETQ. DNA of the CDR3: TGCGCCAGCAGCTTGGGGGACAGTGGAAGCGAAAAACTGTTTTTT. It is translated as CASSLGDSGSEKLFF. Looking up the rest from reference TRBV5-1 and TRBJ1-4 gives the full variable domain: KAGVTQTPRYLIKTRGQQVTLSCSPISGHRSVSWYQQTPGQGLQFLFEYFSETQRNKGNFPGRFSGRQFSNSRSEMNVSTLELGDSALYLCASSLGDSGSEKLFFGSGTQLSVL.

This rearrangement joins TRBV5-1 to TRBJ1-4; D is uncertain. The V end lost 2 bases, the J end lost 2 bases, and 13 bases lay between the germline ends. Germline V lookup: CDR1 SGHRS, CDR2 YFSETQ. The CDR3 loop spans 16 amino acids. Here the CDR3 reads CASSFEGALTNEKLFF. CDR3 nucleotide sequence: TGCGCCAGCAGCTTTGAGGGTGCTCTTACTAATGAAAAACTGTTTTTT.

The CDR3 spells CASSPRGVSNQPQHF. The CDR3 DNA is TGTGCCAGCAGTCCCAGGGGGGTTAGCAATCAGCCCCAGCATTTT. V and J are TRBV6-5 and TRBJ1-5; 7 nucleotides match TRBD1. V lost 5 bases and J lost 0; bases outside the gene matches: 4. The CDR3 is made up of 15 amino acids. The germline V gene encodes CDR1 MNHEY and CDR2 SVGAGI.

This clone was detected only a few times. The CDR3 nucleotides are TGTGCCAGCAGCTTAGATACGGCAGATACGCAGTATTTT. It yields the protein CASSLDTADTQYF. The J gene is TRBJ2-3, the V gene TRBV11-3; the D is unclear. Germline V CDR1 and CDR2: SGHNT, YENEEA. The CDR3 spans 13 residues. The V gene lost 0 bases and the J gene lost 4 bases, with 5 bases spanning the gap.

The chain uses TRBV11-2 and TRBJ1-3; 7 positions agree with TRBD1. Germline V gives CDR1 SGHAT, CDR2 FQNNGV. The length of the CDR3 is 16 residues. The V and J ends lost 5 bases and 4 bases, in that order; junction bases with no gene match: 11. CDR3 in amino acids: CASSLPYRDSGNTIYF. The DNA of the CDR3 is TGTGCCAGCAGCCTTCCTTACCGGGACAGCGGAAACACCATATATTTT.

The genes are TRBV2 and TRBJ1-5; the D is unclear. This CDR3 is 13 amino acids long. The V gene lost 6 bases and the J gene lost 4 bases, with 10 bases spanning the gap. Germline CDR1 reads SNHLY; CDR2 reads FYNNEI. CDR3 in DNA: TGTGCCAGCAGATACGACACTAATCAGCCCCAGCATTTT. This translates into CASRYDTNQPQHF.

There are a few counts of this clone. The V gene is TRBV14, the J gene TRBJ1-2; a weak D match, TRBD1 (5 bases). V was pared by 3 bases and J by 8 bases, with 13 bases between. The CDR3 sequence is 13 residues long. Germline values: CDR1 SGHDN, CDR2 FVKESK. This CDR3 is CASSQGPGGGYTF. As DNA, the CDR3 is TGTGCCAGCAGCCAGGGGCCCGGGGGAGGCTACACCTTC.

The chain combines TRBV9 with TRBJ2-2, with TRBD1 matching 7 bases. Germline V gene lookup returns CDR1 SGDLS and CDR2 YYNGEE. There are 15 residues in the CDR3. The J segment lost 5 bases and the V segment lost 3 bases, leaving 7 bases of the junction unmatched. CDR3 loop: CASSEQGRSTGELFF. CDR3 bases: TGTGCCAGCAGCGAACAGGGGCGTTCGACCGGGGAGCTGTTTTTT.

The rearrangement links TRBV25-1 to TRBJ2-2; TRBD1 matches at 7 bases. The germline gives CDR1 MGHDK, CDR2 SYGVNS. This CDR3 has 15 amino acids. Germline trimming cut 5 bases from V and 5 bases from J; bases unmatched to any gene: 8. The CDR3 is CASSNDRATTGELFF. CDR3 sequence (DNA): TGTGCCAGCAGTAACGACAGGGCGACGACCGGGGAGCTGTTTTTT.

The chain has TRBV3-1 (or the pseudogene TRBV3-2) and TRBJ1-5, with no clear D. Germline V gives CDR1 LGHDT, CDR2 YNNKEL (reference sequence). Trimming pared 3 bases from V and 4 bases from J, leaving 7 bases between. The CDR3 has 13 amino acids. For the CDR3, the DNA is TGTGCCAGCAGCCAGAAGAGGAATCAGCCCCAGCATTTT. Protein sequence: CASSQKRNQPQHF.